Listed below are T cell receptor beta chains from one sample, sequenced in a study of shared clonotypes between healthy human individuals. Clones were read by immunoSEQ multiplex PCR, and TCRdb kept only the in-frame ones, dropping some. There are over 2,000,000 clones in the sample; approximately 92% occur only once, and about 1.7% lies in the top ten. Sequences were obtained from naive CD8+ T cells from PBMCs. Every receptor here comes from a man aged 18 to 30 in good health. Some clones in this sample may be carry-over from other donors' samples. Each CDR3 is given with its conserved first and last residue. D genes are given only for firm matches. Size values are once, few and many counts, or a class for expanded clones, and some rows have none.

d_gene	v_gene	abundance	j_gene	CDR3nt	CDR3aa
TRBD2	TRBV19	NA	TRBJ2-7	TGTGCCAGTAGTTCTCGGACTAGCGTATACGACGAGCAGTACTTC	CASSSRTSVYDEQYF
NA	TRBV19	NA	TRBJ1-1	TGTGCCAGTAGTATACGGGCCACCCTAAGCACTGAAGCTTTCTTT	CASSIRATLSTEAFF
NA	TRBV27	NA	TRBJ1-1	TGTGCCAGCAGTTTTCTTGGGAAGAACACTGAAGCTTTCTTT	CASSFLGKNTEAFF
TRBD1	TRBV7-9	NA	TRBJ2-7	TGTGCCAGCATCCCCGGGACAGAGAGTTACGAGCAGTACTTC	CASIPGTESYEQYF
NA	TRBV28	NA	TRBJ1-5	TGTGCCAGCAGTTCACCGGACGTGGACAATCAGCCCCAGCATTTT	CASSSPDVDNQPQHF
TRBD2	TRBV7-3	NA	TRBJ2-3	TGTGCCAGCAGCTTAAACCCTAGCGGGAGTCCCACAGATACGCAGTATTTT	CASSLNPSGSPTDTQYF
TRBD2	TRBV27	NA	TRBJ2-1	TGTGCCAGCAGTTTATATCTAGCGGGAGGGCCGGACAATGAGCAGTTCTTC	CASSLYLAGGPDNEQFF
NA	TRBV30	NA	TRBJ1-2	TGTGCCTGGAGTTCAGCGGGCTACACCTTC	CAWSSAGYTF
NA	TRBV19	NA	TRBJ2-7	TGTGCCAGTAGTATAGTGGGGGACTCCTACGAGCAGTACTTC	CASSIVGDSYEQYF
NA	TRBV6-5	NA	TRBJ2-7	TGTGCCAGCAGTTACGGGACGGCCCCGAGCTCCTACGAGCAGTACTTC	CASSYGTAPSSYEQYF
TRBD1	TRBV13	NA	TRBJ1-1	TGTGCCAGCAGCTCTACCCCCGGGACAGTGAACACTGAAGCTTTCTTT	CASSSTPGTVNTEAFF
NA	TRBV10-1	NA	TRBJ2-1	TGCGCCAGCAGTGAGTCAAGGGGCGGGCCTAGCTCCTACAATGAGCAGTTCTTC	CASSESRGGPSSYNEQFF
TRBD1	TRBV2	NA	TRBJ1-4	TGTGCCAGCAGCGATACAACAGGGGGCGAGGATGAAAAACTGTTTTTT	CASSDTTGGEDEKLFF
TRBD2	TRBV5-4	once	TRBJ2-5	TGTGCCAGCAGCCCGGGGACTAGCGGGAGTTTTGAGACCCAGTACTTC	CASSPGTSGSFETQYF
NA	TRBV4-3	once	TRBJ2-7	TGCGCCAGCAGCCAAGATTTTAGCTCCCAATACAACGAGCAGTACTTC	CASSQDFSSQYNEQYF
TRBD1	TRBV11-3	NA	TRBJ2-5	TGTGCCAGCAGCCCTGACAGGGGAGAGACCCAGTACTTC	CASSPDRGETQYF
NA	TRBV9	NA	TRBJ2-3	TGTGCCAGCAGCGTAGCCGGGGATACGCAGTATTTT	CASSVAGDTQYF
NA	TRBV5-5	NA	TRBJ2-4	TGTGCCAGCAGCTCCAGGGGAAACATTCAGTACTTC	CASSSRGNIQYF
TRBD2	TRBV25-1	NA	TRBJ2-7	TGTGCCAGCAGTGAACCCGGACTAGCGGGACGGTACTTC	CASSEPGLAGRYF
NA	TRBV13	NA	TRBJ1-1	TGTGCCAGCAGGGGGGCCAGAAGCTCGAACACTGAAGCTTTCTTT	CASRGARSSNTEAFF
NA	TRBV27	NA	TRBJ1-1	TGTGCCAGCAGTTTACTGGGGAACACTGAAGCTTTCTTT	CASSLLGNTEAFF
TRBD2	TRBV9	NA	TRBJ2-7	TGTGCCAGCAGCGTAGGGGCTAGCGGTAACGAGCAGTACTTC	CASSVGASGNEQYF
NA	TRBV28	NA	TRBJ1-1	TGTGCCAGCAGTTTAGGTGTGGCAGGCACTGAAGCTTTCTTT	CASSLGVAGTEAFF
TRBD1	TRBV28	NA	TRBJ1-3	TGTGCCAGCGGACCGTTGGACAGGGAAGATAGATCTGGAAACACCATATATTTT	CASGPLDREDRSGNTIYF
NA	TRBV7-8	NA	TRBJ1-3	TGTGCCAGCAGCTTGGACGGAGGCTCTGGAAACACCATATATTTT	CASSLDGGSGNTIYF
TRBD1	TRBV27	NA	TRBJ1-2	TGTGCCAGCAGTTACCAAACAGGGGGCGCGTATGGCTACACCTTC	CASSYQTGGAYGYTF
NA	TRBV15	NA	TRBJ1-2	TGTGCCACCAGCGATTGGACACGCTATGGCTACACCTTC	CATSDWTRYGYTF
NA	TRBV5-1	NA	TRBJ2-2	TGCGCCAGCAGCTTGGTTCGCGACATGAACACCGGGGAGCTGTTTTTT	CASSLVRDMNTGELFF
TRBD2	TRBV14	NA	TRBJ2-1	TGTGCCAGCAGCCAATTTTGGATCGCGGGAGATGAGCAGTTCTTC	CASSQFWIAGDEQFF
TRBD2	TRBV7-9	NA	TRBJ2-1	TGTGCCAGCAGCGGAGCACCTAGCGGGGGAAGCTCCTACAATGAGCAGTTCTTC	CASSGAPSGGSSYNEQFF
NA	TRBV4-3	NA	TRBJ1-4	TGCGCCAGCAGCCACCCCAACGGGAAAGAAACTAATGAAAAACTGTTTTTT	CASSHPNGKETNEKLFF
NA	TRBV20-1	NA	TRBJ1-2	TGCAGTGCTAGGCGTGGCTACACCTTC	CSARRGYTF
TRBD2	TRBV4-1	NA	TRBJ2-3	TGCGCCAGCAGCCAGAGGGCACTAGCGGGTCGCACAGATACGCAGTATTTT	CASSQRALAGRTDTQYF
NA	TRBV6-1	NA	TRBJ1-2	TGTGCCAGCAGGCCGGCAGGGGCGCCCTATGGCTACACCTTC	CASRPAGAPYGYTF
TRBD2	TRBV11-2	NA	TRBJ2-2	TGTGCCAGCAGCTCGCGGACTAGCGGGATTAACACCGGGGAGCTGTTTTTT	CASSSRTSGINTGELFF
TRBD2	TRBV5-1	few	TRBJ2-3	TGCGCCAGCAGCTTGGGGGCGGGAGGCACAGATACGCAGTATTTT	CASSLGAGGTDTQYF